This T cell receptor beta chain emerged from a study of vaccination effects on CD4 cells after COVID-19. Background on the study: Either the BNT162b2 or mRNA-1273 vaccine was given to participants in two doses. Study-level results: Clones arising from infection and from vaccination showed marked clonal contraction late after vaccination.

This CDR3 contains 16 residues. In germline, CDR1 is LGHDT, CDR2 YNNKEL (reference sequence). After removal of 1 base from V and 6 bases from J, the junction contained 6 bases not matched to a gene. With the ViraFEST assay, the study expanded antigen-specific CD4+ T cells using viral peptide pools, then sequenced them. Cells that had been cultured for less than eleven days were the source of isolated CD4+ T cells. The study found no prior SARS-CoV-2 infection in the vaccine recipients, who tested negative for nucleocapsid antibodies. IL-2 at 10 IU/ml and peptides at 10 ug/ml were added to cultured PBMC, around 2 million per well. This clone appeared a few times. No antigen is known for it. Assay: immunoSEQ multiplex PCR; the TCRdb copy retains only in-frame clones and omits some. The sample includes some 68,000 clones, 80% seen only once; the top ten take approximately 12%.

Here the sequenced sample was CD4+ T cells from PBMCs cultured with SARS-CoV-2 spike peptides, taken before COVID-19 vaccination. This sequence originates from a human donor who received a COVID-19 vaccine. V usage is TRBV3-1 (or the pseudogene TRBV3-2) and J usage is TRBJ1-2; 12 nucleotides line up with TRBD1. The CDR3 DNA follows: TGTGCCAGCAGCCAAGTAACCGGGACAGGGGGCGATGGCTACACCTTC. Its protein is CASSQVTGTGGDGYTF.